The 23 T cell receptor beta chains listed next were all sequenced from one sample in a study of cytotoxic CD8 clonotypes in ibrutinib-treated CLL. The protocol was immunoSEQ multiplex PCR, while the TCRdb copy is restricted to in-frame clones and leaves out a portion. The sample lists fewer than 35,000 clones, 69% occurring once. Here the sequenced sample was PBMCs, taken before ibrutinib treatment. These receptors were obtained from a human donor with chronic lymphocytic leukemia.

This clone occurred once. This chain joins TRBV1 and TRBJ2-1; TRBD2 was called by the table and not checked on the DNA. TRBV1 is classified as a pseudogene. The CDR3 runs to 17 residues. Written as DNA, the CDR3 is TGCACCAGCAGCCAAGCGTCCCAGCGGGGACTCTACAATGAGCAGTTCTTC. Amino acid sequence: CTSSQASQRGLYNEQFF.

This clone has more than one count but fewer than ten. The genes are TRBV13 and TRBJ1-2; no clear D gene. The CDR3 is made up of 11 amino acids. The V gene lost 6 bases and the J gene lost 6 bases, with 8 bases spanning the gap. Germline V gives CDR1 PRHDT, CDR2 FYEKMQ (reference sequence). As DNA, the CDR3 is TGTGCCAGCAGTCCTGGGCATGGCTACACCTTC. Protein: CASSPGHGYTF.

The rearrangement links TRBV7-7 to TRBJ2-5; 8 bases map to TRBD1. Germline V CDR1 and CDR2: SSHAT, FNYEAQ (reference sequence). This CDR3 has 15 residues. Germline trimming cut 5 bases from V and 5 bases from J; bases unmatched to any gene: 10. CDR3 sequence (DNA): TGTGCCAGCAGCACCGGGACAGGCGTTTTGGAGACCCAGTACTTC. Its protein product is CASSTGTGVLETQYF.

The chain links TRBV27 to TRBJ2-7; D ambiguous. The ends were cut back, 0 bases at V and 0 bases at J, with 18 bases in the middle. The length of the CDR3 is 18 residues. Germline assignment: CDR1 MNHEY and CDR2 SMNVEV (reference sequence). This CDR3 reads CASSLSGPFRVSSYEQYF. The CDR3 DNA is TGTGCCAGCAGTTTATCGGGCCCCTTTAGGGTAAGCTCCTACGAGCAGTACTTC.

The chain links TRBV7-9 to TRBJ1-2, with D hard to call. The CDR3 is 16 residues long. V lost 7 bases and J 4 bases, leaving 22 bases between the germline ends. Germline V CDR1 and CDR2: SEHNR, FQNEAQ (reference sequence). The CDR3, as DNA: TGTGCCAGCACTGGCGGGGTTCGGTTGGGTTCCTATGGCTACACCTTC. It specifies CASTGGVRLGSYGYTF.

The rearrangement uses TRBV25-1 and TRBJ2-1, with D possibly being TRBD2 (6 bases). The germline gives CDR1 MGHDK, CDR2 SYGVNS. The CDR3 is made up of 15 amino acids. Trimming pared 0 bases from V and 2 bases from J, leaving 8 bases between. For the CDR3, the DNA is TGTGCCAGCAGTGAATACTGGGGGGCCTACAATGAGCAGTTCTTC. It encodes CASSEYWGAYNEQFF.

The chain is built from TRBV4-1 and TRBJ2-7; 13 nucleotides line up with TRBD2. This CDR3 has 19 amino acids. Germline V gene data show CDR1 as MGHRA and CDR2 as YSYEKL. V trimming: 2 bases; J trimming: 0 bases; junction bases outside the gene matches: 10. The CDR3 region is CASSQRTSGGYASSYEQYF. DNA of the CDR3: TGCGCCAGCAGCCAACGGACTAGCGGGGGCTATGCGAGCTCCTACGAGCAGTACTTC.

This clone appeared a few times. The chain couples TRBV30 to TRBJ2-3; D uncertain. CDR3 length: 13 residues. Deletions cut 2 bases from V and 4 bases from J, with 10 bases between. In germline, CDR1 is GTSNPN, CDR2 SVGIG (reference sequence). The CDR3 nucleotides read TGTGCCTGGAGTCTAGGCTCCCCAGATACGCAGTATTTT. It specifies CAWSLGSPDTQYF.

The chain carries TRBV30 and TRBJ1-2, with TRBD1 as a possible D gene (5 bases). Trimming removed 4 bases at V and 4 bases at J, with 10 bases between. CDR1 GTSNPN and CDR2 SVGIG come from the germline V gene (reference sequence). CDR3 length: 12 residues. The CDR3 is CAWTRGSYGYTF. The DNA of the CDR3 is TGTGCCTGGACCCGGGGGTCCTATGGCTACACCTTC.

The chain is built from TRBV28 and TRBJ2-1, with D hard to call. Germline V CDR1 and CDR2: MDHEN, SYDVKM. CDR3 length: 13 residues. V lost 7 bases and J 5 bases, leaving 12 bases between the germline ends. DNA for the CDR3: TGTGCCAGCACTGAGAGGAACCACAATGAGCAGTTCTTC. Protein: CASTERNHNEQFF.

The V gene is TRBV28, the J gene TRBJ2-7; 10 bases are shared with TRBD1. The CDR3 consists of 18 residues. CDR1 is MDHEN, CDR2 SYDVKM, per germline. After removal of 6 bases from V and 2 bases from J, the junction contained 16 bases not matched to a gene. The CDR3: CASRLALWTGGSPYEQYF. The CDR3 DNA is TGTGCCAGCAGGTTAGCCCTATGGACAGGGGGAAGTCCCTACGAGCAGTACTTC.

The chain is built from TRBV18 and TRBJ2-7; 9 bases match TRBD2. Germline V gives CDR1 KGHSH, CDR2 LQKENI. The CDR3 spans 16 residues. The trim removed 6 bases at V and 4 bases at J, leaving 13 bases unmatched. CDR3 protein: CASSKPGLAASYEQYF. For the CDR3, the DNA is TGTGCCAGCTCGAAACCGGGACTAGCAGCTAGTTACGAGCAGTACTTC. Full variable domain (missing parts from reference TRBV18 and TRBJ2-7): NAGVMQNPRHLVRRRGQEARLRCSPMKGHSHVYWYRQLPEEGLKFMVYLQKENIIDESGMPKERFSAEFPKEGPSILRIQQVVRGDSAAYFCASSKPGLAASYEQYFGPGTRLTVT.

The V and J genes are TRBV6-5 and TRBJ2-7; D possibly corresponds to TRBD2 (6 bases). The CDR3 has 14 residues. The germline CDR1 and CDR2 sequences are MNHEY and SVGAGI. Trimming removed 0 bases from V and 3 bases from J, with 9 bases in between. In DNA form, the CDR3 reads TGTGCCAGCAGTTACTCCGGGACTCACTACGAGCAGTACTTC. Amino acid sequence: CASSYSGTHYEQYF.

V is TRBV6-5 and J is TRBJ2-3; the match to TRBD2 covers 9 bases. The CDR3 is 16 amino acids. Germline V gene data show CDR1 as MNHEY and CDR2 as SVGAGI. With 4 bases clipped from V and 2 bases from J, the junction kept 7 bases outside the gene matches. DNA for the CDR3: TGTGCCAGCAGTTCTTTGCCTAGCGGGAACACAGATACGCAGTATTTT. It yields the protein CASSSLPSGNTDTQYF.

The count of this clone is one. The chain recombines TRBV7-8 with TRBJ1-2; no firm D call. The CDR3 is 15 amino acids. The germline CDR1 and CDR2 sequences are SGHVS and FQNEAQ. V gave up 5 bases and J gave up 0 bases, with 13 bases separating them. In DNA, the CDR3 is TGTGCCAGCAGCCAAGGCCCAATAGCTAACTATGGCTACACCTTC. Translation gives CASSQGPIANYGYTF.

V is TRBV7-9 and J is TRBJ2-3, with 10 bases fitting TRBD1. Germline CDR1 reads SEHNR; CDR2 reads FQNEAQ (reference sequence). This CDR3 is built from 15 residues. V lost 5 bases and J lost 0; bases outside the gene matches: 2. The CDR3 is CASSRTGGSTDTQYF. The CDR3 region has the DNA TGTGCCAGCAGCAGGACAGGGGGTAGCACAGATACGCAGTATTTT.

The CDR3 here is CASSATGGLYGYTF. The CDR3 bases are TGCGCCAGCAGCGCCACAGGGGGGTTATATGGCTACACCTTC. The chain recombines TRBV5-1 with TRBJ1-2, with TRBD1 matching 8 bases. Germline CDR1 and CDR2: SGHRS and YFSETQ. Losses at the gene ends were 4 bases for V and 5 bases for J; bases not matched to a gene: 7. The CDR3 runs 14 residues.

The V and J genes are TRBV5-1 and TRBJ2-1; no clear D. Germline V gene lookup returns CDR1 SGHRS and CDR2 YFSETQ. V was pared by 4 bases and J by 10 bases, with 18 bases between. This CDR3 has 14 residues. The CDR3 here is CASSLGGELGEQFF. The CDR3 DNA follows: TGCGCCAGCAGCCTGGGTGGCGAGCTAGGGGAGCAGTTCTTC.

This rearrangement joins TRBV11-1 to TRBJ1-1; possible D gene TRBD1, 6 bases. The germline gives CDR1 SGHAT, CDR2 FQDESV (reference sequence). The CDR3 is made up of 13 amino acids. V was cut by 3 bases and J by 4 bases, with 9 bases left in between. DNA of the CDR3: TGTGCCAGCAGCTTTAGCAGGGGCACTGAAGCTTTCTTT. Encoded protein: CASSFSRGTEAFF.

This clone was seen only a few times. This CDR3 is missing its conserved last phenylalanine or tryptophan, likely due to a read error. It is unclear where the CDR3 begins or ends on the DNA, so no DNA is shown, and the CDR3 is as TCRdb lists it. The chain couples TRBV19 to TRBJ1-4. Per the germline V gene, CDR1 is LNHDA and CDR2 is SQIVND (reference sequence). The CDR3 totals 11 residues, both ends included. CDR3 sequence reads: CASSFGTRILP.

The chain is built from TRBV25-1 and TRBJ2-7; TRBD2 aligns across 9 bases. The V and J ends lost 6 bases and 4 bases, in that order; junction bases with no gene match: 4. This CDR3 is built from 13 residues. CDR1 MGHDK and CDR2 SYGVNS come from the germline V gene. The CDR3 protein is CASRREGPYEQYF. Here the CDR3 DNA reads TGTGCCAGCAGGCGGGAGGGCCCGTACGAGCAGTACTTC.

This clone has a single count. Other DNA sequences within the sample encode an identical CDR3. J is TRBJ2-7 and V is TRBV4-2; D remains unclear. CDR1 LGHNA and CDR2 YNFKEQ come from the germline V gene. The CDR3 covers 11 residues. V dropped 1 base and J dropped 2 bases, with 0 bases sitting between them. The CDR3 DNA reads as TGTGCCAGCAGCCAAGCCTACGAGCAGTACTTC. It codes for CASSQAYEQYF.

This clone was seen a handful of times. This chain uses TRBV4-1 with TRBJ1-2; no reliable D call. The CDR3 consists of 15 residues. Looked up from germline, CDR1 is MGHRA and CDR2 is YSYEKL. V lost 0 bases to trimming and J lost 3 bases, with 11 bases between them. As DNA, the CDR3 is TGCGCCAGCAGCCAAGACTCCAGGTTGGACTATGGCTACACCTTC. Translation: CASSQDSRLDYGYTF.